Below are 10 T cell receptor beta chains sequenced from a single sample in a study of naive and memory T cell subsets. These receptors' targets are unknown. The beta constant-region primer was an equimolar mix of two oligonucleotides covering TRBC1 and TRBC2. Four rounds of PCR amplified the ligated cDNA using nested alpha and beta constant-region primers plus SP2. From the UMI-ligation and nested PCR reads, TCRdb called clonotypes with MiXCR, one entry per CDR3 protein. The sample carries 120,000 to 150,000 distinct CDR3 sequences, roughly 20% recorded once. Study-wide findings and caveats: Possibly reflecting memory cells re-expressing CD45RA, a few larger clonotypes occurred in naive repertoires, especially CD8.

The sequenced sample consisted of naive CD4+ T cells from blood. The receptor source for this set is a human donor in good health.

The CDR3 reads CASSYRAGGGINEQYF. The CDR3 bases are TGTGCCAGCAGTTACCGAGCAGGGGGCGGCATCAACGAGCAGTACTTC. The rearrangement links TRBV6-6 to TRBJ2-7; 8 bases align to TRBD1. V lost 2 bases, J lost 5 bases, and 11 bases stayed unmatched. The germline CDR1 and CDR2 sequences are MNHNY and SVGAGI (reference sequence). This CDR3 contains 16 residues.

The chain recombines TRBV9 with TRBJ1-3, with a weak D call TRBD1 (5 bases). In germline, CDR1 is SGDLS, CDR2 YYNGEE. Trimming stripped 0 bases from V and 4 bases from J, with 14 bases between. The CDR3 covers 16 residues. The CDR3 protein is CASSVADSGLGNTIYF. The CDR3 DNA is TGTGCCAGCAGCGTAGCTGACAGCGGATTAGGAAACACCATATATTTT.

This clonotype was counted only a few times. The chain combines TRBV28 with TRBJ1-1, with D unclear. This CDR3 contains 12 residues. V was shortened by 8 bases and J by 3 bases, with 10 bases between the two germline ends. CDR1 and CDR2 (germline): MDHEN, SYDVKM. The CDR3 DNA reads TGTGCCAGCGGGGTCGGGCACACTGAAGCTTTCTTT. Amino acid sequence: CASGVGHTEAFF.

The CDR3 here is CASSLGASGRYEQYF. The CDR3 DNA reads as TGTGCCAGCAGCTTAGGGGCTAGCGGGAGGTACGAGCAGTACTTC. J is TRBJ2-7 and V is TRBV7-2; 11 bases agree with TRBD2. Trimming took 1 base from V and 4 from J; bases not matched to a gene: 3. Looked up from germline, CDR1 is SGHTA and CDR2 is FQGNSA. CDR3 length: 15 residues.

This clonotype was picked up a small number of times. The V and J genes are TRBV12-3 or TRBV12-4 and TRBJ1-3; D not resolved. The CDR3 contains 14 residues. V was pared by 3 bases and J by 0 bases, with 6 bases between. The CDR3 DNA reads TGTGCCAGCAGTTTTGGGAGCTCTGGAAACACCATATATTTT. It yields the protein CASSFGSSGNTIYF.

CDR3 amino acids: CASSIANGKYEQYF. The CDR3 DNA reads TGTGCCAGCAGTATCGCCAACGGCAAATACGAGCAGTACTTC. The rearrangement links TRBV28 to TRBJ2-7; D gene unclear. V was clipped by 5 bases and J by 4 bases, with 15 bases between them. The CDR3 covers 14 residues. Germline assignment: CDR1 MDHEN and CDR2 SYDVKM.

This clonotype was found a few times. The V call is TRBV20-1, the J call TRBJ2-3; 12 positions match TRBD1. The germline V gene encodes CDR1 DFQATT and CDR2 SNEGSKA (reference sequence). This CDR3 contains 14 residues. Trimming took 2 bases from V and 8 from J; bases not matched to a gene: 5. CDR3 sequence reads: CSARPGQGAGTQYF. The DNA of the CDR3 is TGCAGTGCTAGACCGGGACAGGGGGCAGGTACGCAGTATTTT.

This clonotype was recorded at least ten times. The chain uses TRBV29-1 and TRBJ2-3; D unclear. CDR3 length: 12 amino acids. V shed 2 bases and J shed 1 base, with 4 bases lying between them. Germline loops: CDR1 SQVTM, CDR2 ANQGSEA. The CDR3 DNA is TGCAGCGTTGAACACGGCACAGATACGCAGTATTTT. Protein: CSVEHGTDTQYF.

The CDR3 DNA sequence: TGTGCCAGCAGCTCGGGGGGGGGAGTTTATGAGCAGTTCTTC. This encodes CASSSGGGVYEQFF. J is TRBJ2-1 and V is TRBV5-6; 8 nucleotides match TRBD2. Germline V gives CDR1 SGHDT, CDR2 YYEEEE. The CDR3 contains 14 residues. Losses at the gene ends were 3 bases for V and 8 bases for J; bases not matched to a gene: 7. Full variable domain (missing parts from reference TRBV5-6 and TRBJ2-1): DAGVTQSPTHLIKTRGQQVTLRCSPKSGHDTVSWYQQALGQGPQFIFQYYEEEERQRGNFPDRFSGHQFPNYSSELNVNALLLGDSALYLCASSSGGGVYEQFFGPGTRLTVL.

J is TRBJ2-7 and V is TRBV5-5; TRBD1 matches 7 bases. There are 12 residues in the CDR3. V lost 7 bases to trimming and J lost 4 bases; unmatched junction nucleotides: 5. Germline V gives CDR1 SGHKS, CDR2 YYEKEE (reference sequence). CDR3 bases: TGTGCCAGCGTGGGACAGACTTACGAGCAGTACTTC. Protein product: CASVGQTYEQYF.